This section outlines one TCR beta chain sequence together with its context. The data derive from a study of blood T cell repertoires in COVID-19. Study context: Whether acute or convalescent, the COVID-19 samples came from the United States, Italy and Spain. Nucleic acid was either cDNA or gDNA, and it came from T cells, B-cell-depleted T cells, or PBMCs.

Clinical history as reported by participants underpinned cohort assignment. Trimming shortened V by 8 bases and J by 5 bases, and 13 bases separated the two germline ends. This CDR3 comprises 14 residues. CDR1 is MDHEN, CDR2 SYDVKM, per germline. In the original workflow: The authors estimated nucleated cell counts from reference gene primer amplification. The method was immunoSEQ multiplex PCR; TCRdb's version includes in-frame clones alone and lacks a portion of them. The DNA gave D and trimming, while V, J and clone size come from that table. The sample gives roughly 200,000 clones, about 83% of which show up once; roughly 5.9% is in the top ten.

Material for sequencing was PBMCs or T cells enriched from blood (not recorded which). This chain uses TRBV28 with TRBJ1-6; a weak D match, TRBD1 (6 bases). This receptor was obtained from a man aged 35 to 55 with acute COVID-19. Here the CDR3 reads CASATGSNNSPLHF. CDR3 nucleotide sequence: TGTGCCAGCGCGACAGGATCTAATAATTCACCCCTCCACTTT.